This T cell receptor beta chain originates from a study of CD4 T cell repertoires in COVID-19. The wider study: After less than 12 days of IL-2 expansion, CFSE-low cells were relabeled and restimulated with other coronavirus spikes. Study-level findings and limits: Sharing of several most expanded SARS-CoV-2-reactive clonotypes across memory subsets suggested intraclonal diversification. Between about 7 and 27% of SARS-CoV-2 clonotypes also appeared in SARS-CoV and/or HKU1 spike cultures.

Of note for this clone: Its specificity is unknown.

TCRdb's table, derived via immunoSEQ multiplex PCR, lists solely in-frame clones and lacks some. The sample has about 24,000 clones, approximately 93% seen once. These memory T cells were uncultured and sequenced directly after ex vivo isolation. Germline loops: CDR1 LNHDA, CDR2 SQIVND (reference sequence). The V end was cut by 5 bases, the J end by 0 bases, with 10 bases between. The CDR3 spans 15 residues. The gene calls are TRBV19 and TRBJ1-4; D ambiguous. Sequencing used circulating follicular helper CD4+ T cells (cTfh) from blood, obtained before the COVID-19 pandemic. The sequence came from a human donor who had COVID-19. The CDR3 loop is CASSVSFATNEKLFF. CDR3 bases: TGTGCCAGTAGTGTCTCCTTTGCAACTAATGAAAAACTGTTTTTT.